The subject of this entry is one T cell receptor beta chain. What it binds is not known. The entry originates in a study of OX40 agonist ivuxolimab in advanced cancers. Study at large: Patients in the trial were receiving intravenous ivuxolimab every 2 weeks, at doses of 0.01 to 10 mg/kg. A partial response was reached by three patients: one with hepatocellular carcinoma and two with cutaneous melanoma.

Germline V gives CDR1 LNHDA, CDR2 SQIVND (reference sequence). V lost 3 bases and J lost 4, with 16 bases in between. The CDR3 loop spans 15 amino acids. Some clones are missing from TCRdb's copy, which holds only in-frame ones; the method was immunoSEQ multiplex PCR. The sample shows around 45,000 clones, roughly 86% of them seen only once. Study findings and constraints: CD4+ and CD8+ T cells in blood underwent clonal expansion by week 6 at 0.1 to 3.0 mg/kg.

This TCR was recovered from an adult with an advanced solid tumor such as melanoma, head and neck, liver or kidney cancer. The rearrangement joins TRBV19 to TRBJ2-7; perhaps TRBD2 as D (5 bases). Sequenced material: CD4+ or CD8+ T cells sorted from blood, taken in a trial of the OX40 agonist ivuxolimab. The CDR3 region is CASSMHRVASYEQYF. Here the CDR3 DNA reads TGTGCCAGTAGTATGCATAGAGTAGCGAGTTACGAGCAGTACTTC.